The 18 T cell receptor beta chains given below trace back to one sample, sequenced in a study of blood T cell repertoires in COVID-19. Method: immunoSEQ multiplex PCR; TCRdb's copy keeps in-frame clones and lacks some. The data hold about 300,000 clones, with roughly 89% observed a single time. Sequencing used peripheral blood. The receptor set was obtained from a woman in her 30s with COVID-19, enrolled during active disease.

The chain joins TRBV29-1 to TRBJ1-2; 7 bases agree with TRBD1. The CDR3 sequence is 12 residues long. The V gene's germline CDR1 is SQVTM and CDR2 ANQGSEA. V was pared by 7 bases and J by 0 bases, with 2 bases of the junction left unmatched. CDR3 bases: TGCAGCGCCAGGGGGACTAACTATGGCTACACCTTC. It specifies CSARGTNYGYTF.

The chain couples TRBV6-5 to TRBJ2-5; perhaps TRBD2 as D (5 bases). The V end lost 10 bases, the J end lost 2 bases, and 20 bases lay between the germline ends. Per germline, CDR1 MNHEY and CDR2 SVGAGI. The CDR3 is 15 residues long. The CDR3 DNA follows: TGTGCCACCGGAGCGGATGCCGGTACACAAGAGACCCAGTACTTC. Its translation is CATGADAGTQETQYF.

The gene calls are TRBV7-2 and TRBJ1-1, with a possible D match to TRBD1 (5 bases). This CDR3 is 13 amino acids long. The germline V gene has CDR1 SGHTA and CDR2 FQGNSA. The V gene lost 6 bases and the J gene lost 2 bases, with 10 bases spanning the gap. CDR3 bases: TGTGCCAGCAGTTCTCAGGGTAACACTGAAGCTTTCTTT. This gives the protein CASSSQGNTEAFF.

V is TRBV11-3 and J is TRBJ2-1, with D possibly TRBD2 on 6 matching bases. This CDR3 is built from 15 residues. V shed 5 bases and J shed 4 bases, with 15 bases lying between them. The germline CDR1 and CDR2 sequences are SGHNT and YENEEA. The CDR3 DNA reads as TGTGCCAGCAGCCATGACCGGGACTCGTACAATGAGCAGTTCTTC. Translated: CASSHDRDSYNEQFF.

The chain combines TRBV6-5 with TRBJ1-1; 10 bases match TRBD1. After removal of 8 bases from V and 4 bases from J, the junction contained 4 bases not matched to a gene. Germline values: CDR1 MNHEY, CDR2 SVGAGI. The CDR3 runs 13 residues. The CDR3 DNA follows: TGTGCCAGCCCAAGGGACAGGGGCACTGAAGCTTTCTTT. Translation: CASPRDRGTEAFF.

The chain uses TRBV6-2 or TRBV6-3 and TRBJ2-3, with 13 positions matching TRBD2. This CDR3 is built from 17 residues. Germline V gene data show CDR1 as MNHEY and CDR2 as SVGEGT. V lost 6 bases, J lost 2 bases, and 8 bases stayed unmatched. The CDR3 DNA sequence: TGTGCCAGCAGCCCCTCGACTAGCGGGGGGATCACAGATACGCAGTATTTT. Translating gives CASSPSTSGGITDTQYF.

The rearrangement links TRBV6-5 to TRBJ1-6; TRBD1 agrees at 8 bases. Germline CDR1 is MNHEY and CDR2 is SVGAGI. CDR3 size: 14 residues. Trimming removed 5 bases from V and 8 bases from J; junction bases left unmatched: 5. The CDR3 coding sequence is TGTGCCAGCAGTCTCCTGACAGGGGATTCACCCCTCCACTTT. Amino acid sequence: CASSLLTGDSPLHF.

CDR3 sequence (DNA): TGTGCCAGCAGTTTACAGGGGTTGAACACTGAAGCTTTCTTT. Protein: CASSLQGLNTEAFF. This sequence joins TRBV28 and TRBJ1-1, with D perhaps TRBD1 (6 bases). V was clipped by 2 bases and J by 0 bases, with 7 bases between them. This CDR3 has 14 residues. The germline CDR1 and CDR2 sequences are MDHEN and SYDVKM.

This chain connects TRBV6-2 or TRBV6-3 to TRBJ1-2; D not resolved. This CDR3 spans 17 amino acids. The V end was cut by 3 bases, the J end by 4 bases, with 21 bases between. CDR1 is MNHEY, CDR2 SVGEGT, per germline. CDR3 residues: CASSYSPTDSYGYGYTF. CDR3 DNA sequence: TGTGCCAGCAGTTATTCCCCAACGGACTCCTATGGCTATGGCTACACCTTC.

The chain carries TRBV5-1 and TRBJ1-2; a weak D match, TRBD1 (6 bases). V was trimmed by 0 bases and J by 8 bases, leaving 11 bases between them. The CDR3 runs 13 residues. CDR1 and CDR2 (germline): SGHRS, YFSETQ. DNA for the CDR3: TGCGCCAGCAGCTTGGAGTCAGGGGCAGGCTACACCTTC. This gives the protein CASSLESGAGYTF.

The chain employs TRBV27 and TRBJ2-7, with D perhaps matching TRBD2 (6 bases). The ends were cut back, 5 bases at V and 5 bases at J, with 13 bases in the middle. The CDR3 is made up of 13 amino acids. CDR1 is MNHEY and CDR2 is SMNVEV in the germline V gene (reference sequence). The DNA of the CDR3 is TGTGCCAGCAGTCCCGGAGGGGCGGACGAGCAGTACGTC. Its protein product is CASSPGGADEQYV.

The rearrangement joins TRBV28 to TRBJ1-1; 9 bases are shared with TRBD1. The CDR3 sequence is 14 residues long. The germline gives CDR1 MDHEN, CDR2 SYDVKM. Trimming cost V 7 bases and J 0 bases; bases outside gene matches: 3. CDR3: CASKGDRVNTEAFF. The CDR3 DNA is TGTGCCAGCAAGGGGGACAGGGTGAACACTGAAGCTTTCTTT.

The chain employs TRBV2 and TRBJ2-1; 8 positions match TRBD2. Germline CDR1 reads SNHLY; CDR2 reads FYNNEI. The CDR3 sequence is 14 residues long. V trimming: 7 bases; J trimming: 7 bases; junction bases outside the gene matches: 9. The CDR3 here is CASKTRGGQNEQFF. In DNA, the CDR3 is TGTGCCAGCAAAACTCGGGGGGGCCAGAATGAGCAGTTCTTC.

Notes on this clone: Other DNA sequences from this sample encode an identical CDR3 as well. For the CDR3, the DNA is TGTGCCAGCAGCCGAGGGCAGTCGAACACTGAAGCTTTCTTT. Translated: CASSRGQSNTEAFF. The genes are TRBV3-1 (or the pseudogene TRBV3-2) and TRBJ1-1; D call uncertain. Germline values: CDR1 LGHDT, CDR2 YNNKEL (reference sequence). Trimming shortened V by 4 bases and J by 1 base, and 10 bases separated the two germline ends. This CDR3 contains 14 residues.

The chain links TRBV11-3 to TRBJ1-2; D possibly corresponds to TRBD1 (5 bases). V lost 0 bases to trimming and J lost 4 bases, with 18 bases between them. The CDR3 is 17 amino acids. Germline CDR1 is SGHNT and CDR2 is YENEEA. Here the CDR3 reads CASSLESRIGAVYGYTF. The CDR3 DNA sequence: TGTGCCAGCAGCTTAGAAAGCCGGATAGGGGCTGTCTATGGCTACACCTTC. Combining the CDR3 with reference TRBV11-3 and TRBJ1-2 gives the whole variable domain EAGVVQSPRYKIIEKKQPVAFWCNPISGHNTLYWYLQNLGQGPELLIRYENEEAVDDSQLPKDRFSAERLKGVDSTLKIQPAELGDSAVYLCASSLESRIGAVYGYTFGSGTRLTVV.

The chain recombines TRBV2 with TRBJ2-2; D is perhaps TRBD2 (6 bases). Trimming took 6 bases from V and 2 from J, leaving 10 bases between them. The V gene's germline CDR1 is SNHLY and CDR2 FYNNEI. The length of the CDR3 is 14 residues. The CDR3 sequence: CASRRGTNTGELFF. The CDR3 coding sequence is TGTGCCAGCAGGCGAGGGACTAACACCGGGGAGCTGTTTTTT.

The chain has TRBV30 and TRBJ1-1; 7 bases match TRBD1. Losses at the gene ends were 5 bases for V and 2 bases for J; bases not matched to a gene: 8. The CDR3 consists of 14 residues. Germline V gene lookup returns CDR1 GTSNPN and CDR2 SVGIG (reference sequence). The CDR3 DNA reads as TGTGCCTGGGGCCGGGACAGAGGAAACACTGAAGCTTTCTTT. Translated, it gives CAWGRDRGNTEAFF.

This clone was seen just once. The V call is TRBV27, the J call TRBJ2-3; 13 positions match TRBD2. Trimming took 9 bases from V and 0 from J; bases not matched to a gene: 9. The germline CDR1 and CDR2 sequences are MNHEY and SMNVEV (reference sequence). The CDR3 is 17 amino acids. As DNA, the CDR3 is TGTGCCAGTAAGAGGGGACTAGCGGGGACAAGCACAGATACGCAGTATTTT. Translated, it gives CASKRGLAGTSTDTQYF.